The rows below give T cell receptor beta chains drawn from one sample of a study of stem cell transplantation in POMP-related autoinflammatory disease. Profiled with immunoSEQ multiplex PCR; TCRdb holds only in-frame clones, not every one. The sample shows about 8,600 clones, 80% to 90% of them seen only once. The sample consisted of CD8+ T cells from PBMCs, taken after stem cell transplantation. The receptors derive from a human patient with POMP-related autoinflammation and immune dysregulation (PRAID). Some T cells may have originated in the graft donor. CDR3s include the opening cysteine and the closing phenylalanine or tryptophan.

CDR3 protein: CASSLFAGVQTDTQYF
J gene: TRBJ2-3
V gene: TRBV27

CDR3 protein: CASSILLAGGSHEQYF
J gene: TRBJ2-7
V gene: TRBV27

CDR3 protein: CAWSNDNSYEQYF
J gene: TRBJ2-7
V gene: TRBV30

CDR3 protein: CASSIEGPYNEQFF
J gene: TRBJ2-1
V gene: TRBV27

CDR3 protein: CASSVGGEVGEQFF
J gene: TRBJ2-1
V gene: TRBV9

CDR3 protein: CASSSPAGPSSYNEQFF
J gene: TRBJ2-1
V gene: TRBV7-3

CDR3 protein: CASSFYQTQYF
J gene: TRBJ2-5
V gene: TRBV28

CDR3 protein: CASSWTSGYQETQYF
J gene: TRBJ2-5
V gene: TRBV7-3

CDR3 protein: CAISEPTGGAGNTIYF
J gene: TRBJ1-3
V gene: TRBV10-3

CDR3 protein: CASSLTRGSYNEQFF
J gene: TRBJ2-1
V gene: TRBV5-8

CDR3 protein: CASSSSGLADHNEQFF
J gene: TRBJ2-1
V gene: TRBV28

CDR3 protein: CASSSGTSGYNEQFF
J gene: TRBJ2-1
V gene: TRBV7-3

CDR3 protein: CASGLSGTEAFF
J gene: TRBJ1-1
V gene: TRBV7-9

CDR3 protein: CASSLGASNQPQHF
J gene: TRBJ1-5
V gene: TRBV11-2

CDR3 protein: CASTLKGGLYTGELFF
J gene: TRBJ2-2
V gene: TRBV28

CDR3 protein: CASSLPTGSSYNEQFF
J gene: TRBJ2-1
V gene: TRBV18

CDR3 protein: CASSFSGSTDTQYF
J gene: TRBJ2-3
V gene: TRBV5-4

CDR3 protein: CASSLGGTDTQYF
J gene: TRBJ2-3
V gene: TRBV28

CDR3 protein: CASSHQRKQFF
J gene: TRBJ2-1
V gene: TRBV3-1/TRBV3-2

CDR3 protein: CASSQYLSSGANVLTF
J gene: TRBJ2-6
V gene: TRBV7-9

CDR3 protein: CASSPERALNEQFF
J gene: TRBJ2-1
V gene: TRBV9

CDR3 protein: CASSLPGVSYEQYF
J gene: TRBJ2-7
V gene: TRBV7-2

CDR3 protein: CASSEVSQQETQYF
J gene: TRBJ2-5
V gene: TRBV25-1

CDR3 protein: CASSQGLLGLDTGELFF
J gene: TRBJ2-2
V gene: TRBV4-1

CDR3 protein: CASSFGEGYGYTF
J gene: TRBJ1-2
V gene: TRBV27

CDR3 protein: CARGERVNEQFF
J gene: TRBJ2-1
V gene: TRBV19

CDR3 protein: CASALGVARTQYF
J gene: TRBJ2-5
V gene: TRBV12-5

CDR3 protein: CASSLAGQYNEQFF
J gene: TRBJ2-1
V gene: TRBV27

CDR3 protein: CASSFPRSSLAGGPHGDTQYF
J gene: TRBJ2-3
V gene: TRBV27

CDR3 protein: CASSRILPTGQGSNEQFF
J gene: TRBJ2-1
V gene: TRBV7-9

CDR3 protein: CASSPWGQGAIANYGYTF
J gene: TRBJ1-2
V gene: TRBV7-9

CDR3 protein: CASSPPGGGAESPLHF
J gene: TRBJ1-6
V gene: TRBV28

CDR3 protein: CASSFLGPAHSPLHF
J gene: TRBJ1-6
V gene: TRBV28

CDR3 protein: CASSFLGREANYGYTF
J gene: TRBJ1-2
V gene: TRBV28

CDR3 protein: CATSRERSAVNEKLFF
J gene: TRBJ1-4
V gene: TRBV15

CDR3 protein: CASSQEGEGATNEKLFF
J gene: TRBJ1-4
V gene: TRBV4-1

CDR3 protein: CASKDSTSGVGDNEQFF
J gene: TRBJ2-1
V gene: TRBV19

CDR3 protein: CASSYSQGVTGELFF
J gene: TRBJ2-2
V gene: TRBV6-5

CDR3 protein: CASSLGYQETQYF
J gene: TRBJ2-5
V gene: TRBV7-9

CDR3 protein: CASSVQGFADYGYTF
J gene: TRBJ1-2
V gene: TRBV27